Presented here are 8 T cell receptor beta chains from one specimen sequenced in a study of human T cells and chemical hapten exposure. From the RACE reads, TCRdb called clonotypes with MiXCR, one entry per CDR3 protein. Here the sample spans about 46,000 distinct CDR3 sequences, approximately 4.7% being singletons. Time point indicated: healthy volunteer bleed at 2 weeks. Researchers extracted total RNA from unfractionated whole blood. Input material: whole blood. All receptors come from a female donor in good health. Some clones in this sample may be carry-over from other donors' samples.

This clonotype came up many times. The chain is built from TRBV6-4 and TRBJ1-5; D is ambiguous. This CDR3 region has 14 residues. Germline CDR1 MRHNA, CDR2 SNTAGT. V lost 8 bases, J lost 0 bases, and 11 bases lay in between. The CDR3 DNA sequence: TGTGCCAGCTCGCCCGACTATAGCAATCAGCCCCAGCATTTT. Its translation is CASSPDYSNQPQHF.

V usage is TRBV6-1 and J usage is TRBJ1-1, with TRBD1 matching 7 bases. This CDR3 has 18 amino acids. Germline values: CDR1 MNHNS, CDR2 SASEGT. V shed 7 bases and J 5 bases; nucleotides not matched to a gene: 22. CDR3 nucleotide sequence: TGTGCCAGCAACCCGCTTGGCGCAAAAGGGGGCTCGTGGACTGAAGCTTTCTTT. Translated: CASNPLGAKGGSWTEAFF.

This clonotype was found a few times. The chain couples TRBV12-3 or TRBV12-4 to TRBJ1-4; perhaps TRBD1 as D (6 bases). CDR3 length equals 14 residues. The germline V and J ends were trimmed by 2 bases and 5 bases, with 9 bases remaining between them. CDR3 nucleotides: TGTGCCAGCAGTTTATACAGGGTAAATGAAAAACTGTTTTTT. This gives the protein CASSLYRVNEKLFF.

This clonotype was counted at least ten times. The rearrangement uses TRBV20-1 and TRBJ2-4; no firm D call. Germline values: CDR1 DFQATT, CDR2 SNEGSKA (reference sequence). V lost 7 bases to trimming and J lost 8 bases, with 12 bases between them. The CDR3 extends over 11 amino acids. In DNA form, the CDR3 reads TGCAGTGTTGCCCTATCTGACATTCAGTACTTC. The encoded protein is CSVALSDIQYF.

At least ten counts were recorded for this clonotype. This chain links TRBV15 with TRBJ1-6, with D uncertain. V lost 0 bases and J lost 7, with 16 bases in between. Germline-derived CDR1 and CDR2 are LNHNV and YYDKDF (reference sequence). The length of the CDR3 is 17 residues. The CDR3 region is CATSREIDNLENSPLHF. Here the CDR3 DNA reads TGTGCCACCAGCAGAGAAATCGACAATCTGGAAAATTCACCCCTCCACTTT.

This clonotype was observed at least ten times. V and J are TRBV20-1 and TRBJ2-4, with D hard to call. The CDR3 has 13 residues. V dropped 7 bases and J dropped 7 bases, with 17 bases sitting between them. The germline CDR1 and CDR2 sequences are DFQATT and SNEGSKA (reference sequence). In DNA form, the CDR3 reads TGCAGTGGTACATGGGGAATGGCTAACATTCAGTACTTC. It specifies CSGTWGMANIQYF.

Concerning this clonotype itself: A clone one base away is much larger, so this may be a read error. V gene TRBV7-8 combines with J gene TRBJ2-2, with D possibly called TRBD1 or TRBD2 (5 bases each). The CDR3 covers 17 residues. Per the germline V gene, CDR1 is SGHVS and CDR2 is FQNEAQ. The CDR3 DNA reads as TGTGCCTGCAGCGGCCGAAGGGGCAGACCGGGCACCGGGGAGCTGTTTTTT. Its protein product is CACSGRRGRPGTGELFF.

This clonotype was picked up many times. For the CDR3, the DNA is TGTGCCAGCAGCGTTCAGGGCGGGGGGCCCAGTGAACGGCAGTACTTC. Residues: CASSVQGGGPSERQYF. V gene TRBV9 combines with J gene TRBJ2-7, with 8 bases fitting TRBD2. This CDR3 is 16 amino acids long. J lost 9 bases, V lost 2 bases, and 16 bases had no gene match. Germline V CDR1 and CDR2: SGDLS, YYNGEE.